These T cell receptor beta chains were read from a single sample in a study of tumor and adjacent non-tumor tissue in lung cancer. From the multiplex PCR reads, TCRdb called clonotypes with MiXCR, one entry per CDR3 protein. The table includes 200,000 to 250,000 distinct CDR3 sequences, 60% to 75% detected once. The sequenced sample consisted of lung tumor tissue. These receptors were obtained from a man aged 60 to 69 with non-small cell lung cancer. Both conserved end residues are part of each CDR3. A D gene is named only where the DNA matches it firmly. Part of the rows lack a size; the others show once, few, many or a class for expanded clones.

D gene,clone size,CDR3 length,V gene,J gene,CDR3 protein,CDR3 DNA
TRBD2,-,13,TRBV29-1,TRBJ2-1,CSVGGLTSDNQFF,TGCAGCGTTGGGGGGCTGACTAGCGACAATCAGTTCTTT
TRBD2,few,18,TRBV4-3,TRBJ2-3,CASSLLSAVSGRVDMQYF,TGCGCCAGCAGCCTCCTCTCAGCCGTCAGCGGGAGAGTGGATATGCAGTATTTT
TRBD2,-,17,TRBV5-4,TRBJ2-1,CASSLKRTSDSYNEQLF,TGTGCCAGCAGCTTGAAGAGGACTAGCGACTCTTACAATGAGCAGCTCTTC
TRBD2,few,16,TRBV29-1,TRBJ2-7,CSVDQGGTSGRREQYF,TGCAGCGTTGACCAGGGAGGGACTAGCGGGAGACGCGAGCAGTACTTC
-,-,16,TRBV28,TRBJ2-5,CASSLGGGNYQETQYF,TGTGCCAGCAGTTTAGGAGGGGGGAACTACCAAGAGACCCAGTACTTC
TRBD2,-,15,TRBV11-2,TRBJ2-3,CASSLIAGGGDTQYF,TGTGCCAGCAGCTTGATAGCGGGAGGAGGTGATACGCAGTATTTT
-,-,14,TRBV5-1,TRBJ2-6,CASRLSSGANLLTF,TGCGCCAGCAGATTGAGCTCTGGGGCCAACCTCCTGACTTTC
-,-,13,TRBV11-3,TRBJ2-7,CANSPRHANEQYF,TGTGCTAACAGCCCCCGGCATGCCAACGAGCAGTACTTC
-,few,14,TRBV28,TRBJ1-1,CASSLPSWDTEAFF,TGTGCCAGCAGTTTACCGAGCTGGGACACTGAAGCTTTCTTT
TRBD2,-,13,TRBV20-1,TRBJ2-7,CSAPLGGAYEQYF,TGCAGTGCTCCCTTGGGGGGGGCCTACGAGCAGTACTTC
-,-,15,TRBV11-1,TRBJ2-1,CASSSQDKTYSEQFF,TGTGCCAGCAGCTCTCAAGACAAGACCTACAGTGAGCAGTTCTTC
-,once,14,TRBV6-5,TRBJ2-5,CASSDIETAVAHYF,TGTGCCAGCAGTGATATCGAGACCGCGGTGGCCCACTACTTC
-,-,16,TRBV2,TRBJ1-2,CASSETRASTQGGYTF,TGTGCCAGCAGTGAAACGCGGGCCAGTACCCAAGGGGGCTACACCTTC
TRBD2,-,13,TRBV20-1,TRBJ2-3,CSARLAGEITQYF,TGCAGTGCTAGACTAGCGGGGGAAATTACGCAGTATTTT
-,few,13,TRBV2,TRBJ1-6,CASGQGNNSPLHF,TGTGCCAGCGGGCAGGGGAATAATTCACCCCTCCACTTT
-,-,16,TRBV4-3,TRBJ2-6,CAGSQEVVSGANVLTF,TGCGCCGGCAGCCAAGAGGTGGTGTCTGGGGCCAACGTCCTGACATTC
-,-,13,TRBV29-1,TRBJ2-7,CSVDEEDAYDQYF,TGCAGCGTTGACGAGGAGGACGCCTACGATCAGTACTTC
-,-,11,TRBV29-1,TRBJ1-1,CSVTKGAEAFF,TGCAGCGTGACCAAGGGCGCTGAAGCTTTCTTT
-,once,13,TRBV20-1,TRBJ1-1,CSASLPTHTETFF,TGCAGTGCTAGTTTACCGACACACACTGAAACTTTCTTT
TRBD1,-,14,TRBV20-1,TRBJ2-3,CNARGQASTDMQYF,TGCAATGCTAGGGGACAGGCAAGCACAGATATGCAGTATTTT
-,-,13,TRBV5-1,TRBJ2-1,CASSPSTYSEQFF,TGCGCCAGCAGCCCCAGCACGTACAGTGAGCAGTTCTTC
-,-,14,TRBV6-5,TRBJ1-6,CASSHDKETSPLHF,TGTGCCAGCAGTCATGACAAGGAAACTTCACCCCTCCACTTT
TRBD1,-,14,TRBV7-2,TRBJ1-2,CASNIGDSFSGYTF,TGTGCCAGCAACATAGGGGACAGTTTCTCTGGCTACACCTTC
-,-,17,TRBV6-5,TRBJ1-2,CTSRTGGFNPRGYGYTF,TGTACCAGCAGGACCGGGGGGTTCAATCCGCGGGGCTATGGCTATACCTTC
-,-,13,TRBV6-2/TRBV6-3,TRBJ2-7,CANNRLNSYEQYF,TGTGCCAACAACCGACTGAACTCCTACGAGCAGTACTTC
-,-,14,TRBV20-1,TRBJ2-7,CSVFSRVEAYEQYF,TGCAGTGTATTCTCGCGAGTGGAAGCCTACGAGCAGTACTTC
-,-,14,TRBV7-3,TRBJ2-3,CASSPYNLADTQYF,TGTGCCAGCAGTCCATATAACCTGGCAGATACGCAGTATTTT
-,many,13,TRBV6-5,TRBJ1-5,CASRLNRNQPQHF,TGTGCCAGCAGGCTAAATCGGAATCAGCCCCAGCATTTT
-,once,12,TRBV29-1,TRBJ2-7,CSVGGSGHVQYF,TGCAGCGTTGGAGGCTCTGGTCACGTGCAGTACTTC
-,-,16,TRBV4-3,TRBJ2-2,CASGQESLLLTGELLF,TGCGCCAGCGGCCAAGAGTCACTCCTGTTGACCGGGGAGCTGTTATTT
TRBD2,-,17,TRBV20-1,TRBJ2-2,CNARDQREDANTGELSF,TGCAATGCTAGAGACCAGCGGGAGGACGCGAACACCGGGGAGCTGTCTTTT
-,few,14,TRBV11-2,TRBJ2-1,CASSLSGTYNEQFF,TGTGCCAGCAGCTTATCCGGGACCTACAATGAGCAGTTCTTC
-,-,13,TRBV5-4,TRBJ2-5,CASSFRGTETQYF,TGTGCCAGCAGCTTCAGGGGAACGGAGACCCAGTACTTC
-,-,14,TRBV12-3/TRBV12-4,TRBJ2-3,CASSRTDTPNTQYF,TGTGCCAGCAGCCGGACAGATACCCCAAATACGCAGTATTTT
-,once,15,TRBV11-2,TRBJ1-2,CASSLKQDGGYGYTF,TGTGCCAGCAGCTTAAAGCAGGACGGTGGCTATGGCTACACCTTC
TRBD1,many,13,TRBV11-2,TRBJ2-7,CASSLGTGGEQYF,TGTGCCAGCAGCCTAGGGACAGGGGGCGAGCAGTACTTC
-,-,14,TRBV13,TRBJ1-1,CASSSWESGTEAFF,TGTGCCAGCAGCTCCTGGGAGAGTGGCACTGAAGCTTTCTTT
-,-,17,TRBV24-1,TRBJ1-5,CATSDLGDMGPNQPQHF,TGTGCCACCAGTGATTTGGGGGACATGGGGCCCAATCAGCCCCAGCATTTT
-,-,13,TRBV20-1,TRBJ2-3,CSVLVGPTDTQYF,TGCAGTGTCTTAGTGGGACCCACAGATACGCAGTATTTT
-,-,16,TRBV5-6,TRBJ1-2,CANSFGYAGLLYGYTF,TGTGCCAACAGCTTCGGGTACGCGGGGCTACTCTATGGCTACACCTTC
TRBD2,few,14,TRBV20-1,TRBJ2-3,CSASGAGGTDTQYF,TGCAGTGCTAGTGGGGCGGGAGGCACAGATACGCAGTATTTT
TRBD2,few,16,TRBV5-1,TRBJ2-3,CASSSFVAGGTDTQYF,TGCGCCAGCAGCTCCTTTGTGGCGGGAGGGACAGATACGCAGTATTTT
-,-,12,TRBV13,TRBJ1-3,CASSHYPNTIYF,TGTGCCAGCAGCCATTATCCCAACACCATATATTTT
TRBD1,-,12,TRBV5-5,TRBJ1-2,CASSSTGAEHTF,TGTGCCAGCAGCTCGACAGGGGCCGAGCACACCTTC
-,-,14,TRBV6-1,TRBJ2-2,CASTSGTNTGELFF,TGTGCCAGCACTTCCGGGACTAACACCGGGGAGCTGTTTTTT
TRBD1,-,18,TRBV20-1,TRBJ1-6,CSARDLLAGGSYNSPLHF,TGCAGTGCTAGAGATTTGTTGGCAGGGGGCTCCTATAATTCACCCCTCCACTTT
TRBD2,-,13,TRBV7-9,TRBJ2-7,CASRSAGADEQYF,TGTGCCAGCAGATCAGCGGGAGCGGATGAGCAGTACTTC
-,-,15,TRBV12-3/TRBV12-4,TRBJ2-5,CTSTSFESGGETQYF,TGTACCAGCACCTCATTTGAATCAGGGGGGGAGACCCAGTACTTC
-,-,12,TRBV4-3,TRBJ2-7,CTSSFGGYEQYF,TGCACCAGCAGCTTCGGAGGCTACGAGCAATACTTC
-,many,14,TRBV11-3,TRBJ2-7,CASSLAGRAYEQYF,TGTGCCAGCAGCTTAGCTGGCAGAGCCTACGAGCAGTACTTC
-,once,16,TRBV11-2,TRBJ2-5,CARSLAVDTIQETQYF,TGTGCCCGCAGCTTAGCGGTGGACACCATCCAAGAGACCCAGTACTTC
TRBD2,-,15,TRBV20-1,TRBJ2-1,CSTSRGTSALRDLIF,TGCAGTACTAGCCGAGGCACTAGCGCCCTTCGGGATCTAATCTTC
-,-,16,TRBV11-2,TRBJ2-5,CVSSSTVGGPKETPYF,TGTGTCAGCAGCTCCACAGTGGGGGGGCCAAAGGAGACCCCGTACTTC
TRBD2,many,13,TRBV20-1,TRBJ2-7,CSAGLAGGDEQYF,TGCAGTGCTGGACTAGCGGGCGGAGACGAGCAGTACTTC
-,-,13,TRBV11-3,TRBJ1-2,CASGRTGGYGYTF,TGTGCCAGCGGCCGAACAGGAGGTTATGGCTACACCTTC
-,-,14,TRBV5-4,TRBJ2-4,CASSLGTEKNNQYF,TGTGCCAGCAGCTTGGGGACAGAGAAAAACAATCAGTACTTC
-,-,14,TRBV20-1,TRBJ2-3,CSVVTLIITDTQYF,TGCAGTGTTGTGACTCTCATAATCACAGATACGCAGTATTTT
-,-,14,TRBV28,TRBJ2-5,CASSSGGQLVSQYF,TGTGCCAGCAGTTCTGGGGGACAACTTGTGAGTCAGTACTTC
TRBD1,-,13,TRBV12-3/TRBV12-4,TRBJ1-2,CASGRDRDGGYTF,TGTGCCAGCGGCCGGGACAGGGATGGTGGCTACACCTTC
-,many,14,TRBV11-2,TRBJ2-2,CASSGFPGTGELFF,TGTGCCAGCAGCGGGTTTCCAGGGACCGGGGAGCTGTTTTTT